These 17 T cell receptor beta chains share one sample of origin, sequenced in a study of blood T cell repertoires in COVID-19. Profiled with immunoSEQ multiplex PCR; TCRdb holds only in-frame clones, not every one. The table lists hundreds of thousands of clones, about 87% of them singletons, with roughly 0.26% in the top ten. What was sequenced was peripheral blood. Receptor source: a woman aged 18-35 years with acute or convalescent COVID-19.

The chain is built from TRBV10-3 and TRBJ1-2; D gene ambiguous. CDR1 and CDR2 (germline): ENHRY, SYGVKD. The V and J ends lost 3 bases and 1 base respectively, with 6 bases between them. The CDR3 has 13 amino acids. In DNA form, the CDR3 reads TGTGCCATCAGTGATCAGAATAACTATGGCTACACCTTC. Translating it yields CAISDQNNYGYTF.

The chain is built from TRBV27 and TRBJ2-3, with 12 bases fitting TRBD1. Trimming took 7 bases from V and 6 from J; bases not matched to a gene: 8. Germline CDR1 reads MNHEY; CDR2 reads SMNVEV (reference sequence). The CDR3 is 15 amino acids. DNA of the CDR3: TGTGCCAGCACCAACCGGGACAGGGGGCCGGATACGCAGTATTTT. Its protein is CASTNRDRGPDTQYF.

The chain joins TRBV29-1 to TRBJ1-2; the D is unclear. Germline lookup yields CDR1 SQVTM and CDR2 ANQGSEA. V lost 0 bases and J lost 7, with 18 bases in between. The CDR3 is 15 residues long. CDR3 loop: CSVEDRRKGGFGYTF. CDR3 DNA sequence: TGCAGCGTTGAAGATCGGAGGAAAGGCGGATTTGGCTACACCTTC.

V usage is TRBV5-1 and J usage is TRBJ2-1; 7 bases fit TRBD1. V lost 4 bases to trimming and J lost 5 bases; unmatched junction nucleotides: 9. Looked up from germline, CDR1 is SGHRS and CDR2 is YFSETQ. The CDR3 has 15 residues. CDR3 amino acids: CASSLGQEPHNEQFF. Written as DNA, the CDR3 is TGCGCCAGCAGCCTAGGACAGGAGCCTCACAATGAGCAGTTCTTC.

This rearrangement joins TRBV9 to TRBJ1-2, with a tentative D call TRBD1 (6 bases). This CDR3 contains 13 residues. V lost 0 bases to trimming and J lost 5 bases, with 8 bases between them. CDR1 is SGDLS and CDR2 is YYNGEE in the germline V gene. CDR3 sequence reads: CASSVAQGYGYTF. In DNA form, the CDR3 reads TGTGCCAGCAGCGTAGCTCAGGGGTATGGCTACACCTTC. The full variable domain, rest sourced from reference TRBV9 and TRBJ1-2, is DSGVTQTPKHLITATGQRVTLRCSPRSGDLSVYWYQQSLDQGLQFLIQYYNGEERAKGNILERFSAQQFPDLHSELNLSSLELGDSALYFCASSVAQGYGYTFGSGTRLTVV.

The CDR3 here is CASSLAGETQYF. CDR3 in DNA: TGTGCCAGCAGCTTGGCCGGGGAGACCCAGTACTTC. The V and J genes are TRBV5-4 and TRBJ2-5; no firm D call. Between the trimmed V and J ends, which lost 0 bases and 5 bases, there was a span of 5 bases. This CDR3 comprises 12 residues. CDR1 is SGHNT and CDR2 is YYREEE in the germline V gene (reference sequence).

CDR3 sequence reads: CASSPSDRGLTEAFF. CDR3 nucleotide sequence: TGTGCCAGCAGCCCATCGGACAGGGGGCTCACTGAAGCTTTCTTT. V and J are TRBV3-1 (or the pseudogene TRBV3-2) and TRBJ1-1; TRBD1 aligns across 11 bases. This CDR3 comprises 15 residues. CDR1 is LGHDT and CDR2 is YNNKEL in the germline V gene (reference sequence). Trimming took 4 bases from V and 4 from J; bases not matched to a gene: 5.

V usage is TRBV9 and J usage is TRBJ2-3; D possibly corresponds to TRBD2 (6 bases). CDR3 size: 14 residues. The V gene's germline CDR1 is SGDLS and CDR2 YYNGEE. The V and J ends lost 4 bases and 0 bases respectively, with 9 bases between them. The CDR3: CASSIRGSTDTQYF. The CDR3 nucleotides read TGTGCCAGCAGCATCCGGGGGAGCACAGATACGCAGTATTTT.

This rearrangement joins TRBV7-6 to TRBJ2-5; D gene uncertain. This CDR3 comprises 16 residues. Trimming took off 0 bases at V and 0 bases at J, with 11 bases between the two ends. Germline V gene sequence: CDR1 SGHVS, CDR2 FNYEAQ. CDR3 bases: TGTGCCAGCAGCTTAGCGGGCAGCTCCTACCAAGAGACCCAGTACTTC. Translation gives CASSLAGSSYQETQYF.

Only one count was recorded for this clone. The CDR3 reads CASGQPPLAGEGTQYF. As DNA, the CDR3 is TGTGCTAGTGGTCAGCCCCCTTTAGCGGGGGAGGGTACGCAGTATTTT. This rearrangement joins TRBV12-5 to TRBJ2-3; 9 nucleotides align to TRBD2. After removal of 5 bases from V and 8 bases from J, the junction contained 14 bases not matched to a gene. Germline-derived CDR1 and CDR2 are LGHNT and FRNRAP. The CDR3 is made up of 16 amino acids.

The V gene is TRBV11-2, the J gene TRBJ2-6; D not resolved. CDR3 length equals 14 residues. The ends were cut back, 1 base at V and 4 bases at J, with 5 bases in the middle. Germline V gene data show CDR1 as SGHAT and CDR2 as FQNNGV. The CDR3: CASSLGLGANVLTF. In nucleotides, the CDR3 is TGTGCCAGCAGCTTAGGGCTCGGGGCCAACGTCCTGACTTTC.

This sequence joins TRBV7-2 and TRBJ1-2, with a weak D call TRBD1 (5 bases). There are 14 residues in the CDR3. The V end was cut by 1 base, the J end by 2 bases, with 8 bases between. Germline V gene sequence: CDR1 SGHTA, CDR2 FQGNSA. The CDR3 region is CASSLESGNYGYTF. The CDR3 DNA sequence: TGTGCCAGCAGCTTAGAGTCAGGGAACTATGGCTACACCTTC.

The genes are TRBV6-5 and TRBJ1-2, with TRBD1 matching 8 bases. CDR3 size: 14 residues. Germline CDR1 and CDR2: MNHEY and SVGAGI. The J segment lost 6 bases and the V segment lost 8 bases, leaving 11 bases of the junction unmatched. The CDR3 region is CASRQGMGSDGYTF. CDR3 nucleotide sequence: TGTGCCAGCCGACAGGGGATGGGTTCGGATGGCTACACCTTC.

The rearrangement uses TRBV7-9 and TRBJ1-1; no firm D call. V lost 1 base to trimming and J lost 4 bases, with 10 bases between them. There are 14 residues in the CDR3. CDR1 SEHNR and CDR2 FQNEAQ come from the germline V gene (reference sequence). The CDR3 DNA follows: TGTGCCAGCAGCTTAGAATACTTATCCACTGAAGCTTTCTTT. Amino acid sequence: CASSLEYLSTEAFF.

This chain links TRBV27 with TRBJ1-2; possible D gene TRBD1, 5 bases. The CDR3 extends over 13 amino acids. Germline V gene data show CDR1 as MNHEY and CDR2 as SMNVEV (reference sequence). V lost 6 bases and J 3 bases, leaving 11 bases between the germline ends. CDR3 protein: CASRGGPHYGYTF. DNA for the CDR3: TGTGCCAGCAGGGGGGGACCCCACTATGGCTACACCTTC.

This chain joins TRBV20-1 and TRBJ1-1; D might be TRBD1 (6 bases). From germline, CDR1 is DFQATT and CDR2 SNEGSKA (reference sequence). This CDR3 spans 10 amino acids. CDR3: CATGNTEAFF. The CDR3 DNA is TGCGCGACAGGAAACACTGAAGCTTTCTTT.

The rearrangement uses TRBV5-1 and TRBJ2-3, with TRBD1 matching over 7 bases. V lost 0 bases and J lost 2; bases outside the gene matches: 6. Germline V gene data show CDR1 as SGHRS and CDR2 as YFSETQ. The CDR3 totals 16 residues. CDR3 residues: CASSLGTGALTDTQYF. DNA of the CDR3: TGCGCCAGCAGCTTGGGCACAGGGGCCCTCACAGATACGCAGTATTTT.